The 24 T cell receptor beta chains presented below share a single source sample, sequenced in a study of T cell responses to AZD1222 COVID-19 vaccine. Produced via immunoSEQ multiplex PCR; TCRdb's table is partial and in-frame only. The sample records just under 85,000 clones, roughly nine tenths being singletons. The sequencing here drew on peripheral blood, taken on day 0 of AZD1222 vaccination. These receptors originate from an adult in good health.

This chain connects TRBV5-4 to TRBJ1-2, with a weak D call TRBD1 (6 bases). The V end lost 2 bases, the J end lost 3 bases, and 11 bases lay between the germline ends. Looked up from germline, CDR1 is SGHNT and CDR2 is YYREEE (reference sequence). The CDR3 totals 14 residues. CDR3 DNA sequence: TGTGCCAGCAGCTTCCAGACAGGAGACTATGGCTACACCTTC. Translating it yields CASSFQTGDYGYTF.

The gene calls are TRBV28 and TRBJ1-5, with D uncertain. Germline V gene sequence: CDR1 MDHEN, CDR2 SYDVKM. The CDR3 consists of 16 residues. V was clipped by 3 bases and J by 0 bases, with 12 bases between them. The CDR3 nucleotides are TGTGCCAGCAGTTTTTGGCAGTTAGATAGCAATCAGCCCCAGCATTTT. As protein: CASSFWQLDSNQPQHF.

This chain uses TRBV30 with TRBJ1-2; D possibly corresponds to TRBD1 (5 bases). Per the germline V gene, CDR1 is GTSNPN and CDR2 is SVGIG (reference sequence). V was pared by 1 base and J by 7 bases, with 7 bases between. This CDR3 has 11 residues. CDR3 in DNA: TGTGCCTGGAGTGCCGGGGGTGGCTACACCTTC. This sequence encodes CAWSAGGGYTF.

The chain carries TRBV28 and TRBJ1-3; D is ambiguous. The germline gives CDR1 MDHEN, CDR2 SYDVKM. This CDR3 contains 14 residues. V was clipped by 7 bases and J by 1 base, with 11 bases between them. CDR3 region: CASTSGSSGNTIYF. DNA of the CDR3: TGTGCCAGCACCTCCGGATCGTCTGGAAACACCATATATTTT.

This clone is a singleton in its sample. V usage is TRBV4-1 and J usage is TRBJ2-2; 11 bases line up with TRBD2. V dropped 5 bases and J dropped 4; count of bases not matched to a gene: 6. Germline-derived CDR1 and CDR2 are MGHRA and YSYEKL. CDR3 size: 16 residues. The CDR3 DNA follows: TGCGCCAGCAGCACCCCCGGACTAGCGGGCACCGGGGAGCTGTTTTTT. Translating it yields CASSTPGLAGTGELFF.

The genes are TRBV28 and TRBJ2-1; 8 bases align to TRBD1. Germline CDR1 MDHEN, CDR2 SYDVKM. With 3 bases clipped from V and 7 bases from J, the junction kept 8 bases outside the gene matches. There are 15 residues in the CDR3. In nucleotides, the CDR3 is TGTGCCAGCAGTTTCGGACAGGGTTTAGGAAATGAGCAGTTCTTC. Residues: CASSFGQGLGNEQFF.

The chain joins TRBV6-5 to TRBJ2-5, with unresolved D. V dropped 4 bases and J dropped 3 bases, with 12 bases sitting between them. Per germline, CDR1 MNHEY and CDR2 SVGAGI. This CDR3 has 14 residues. CDR3 in amino acids: CASSSTSPKETQYF. Written as DNA, the CDR3 is TGTGCCAGCAGTTCGACATCACCTAAAGAGACCCAGTACTTC.

The CDR3 DNA sequence: TGTGCCACTTGGTCGAGCGGGAGAGGTGAGCAGTTCTTC. Its protein product is CATWSSGRGEQFF. The chain combines TRBV19 with TRBJ2-1, with TRBD2 identical over 8 bases. Germline CDR1 is LNHDA and CDR2 is SQIVND (reference sequence). Trimming at V came to 10 bases and at J to 9 bases, leaving 11 bases not matched to a gene. The CDR3 is made up of 13 amino acids.

The chain uses TRBV27 and TRBJ1-1; D is possibly TRBD1 (5 bases). V was clipped by 2 bases and J by 4 bases, with 23 bases between them. Germline V lookup: CDR1 MNHEY, CDR2 SMNVEV (reference sequence). The CDR3 extends over 18 amino acids. The CDR3 here is CASSLGIGTYPKGTEAFF. The CDR3, as DNA: TGTGCCAGCAGTTTAGGGATAGGGACTTATCCAAAGGGCACTGAAGCTTTCTTT.

This clone was detected only once. The chain combines TRBV9 with TRBJ1-3, with D possibly matching TRBD1 (5 bases). The CDR3 loop spans 15 amino acids. The V end was cut by 5 bases, the J end by 4 bases, with 16 bases between. Germline CDR1 reads SGDLS; CDR2 reads YYNGEE. In DNA, the CDR3 is TGTGCCAGCAGACAAGGGGTGGGCCAGGGAAACACCATATATTTT. It yields the protein CASRQGVGQGNTIYF.

The J gene is TRBJ1-1, the V gene TRBV18; 8 nucleotides match TRBD1. CDR1 and CDR2 (germline): KGHSH, LQKENI. The CDR3 has 14 residues. With V trimmed by 3 bases and J by 4 bases, 4 bases remained unmatched. Here the CDR3 DNA reads TGTGCCAGCTCACCTACAGGGGGGCTCACTGAAGCTTTCTTT. It encodes CASSPTGGLTEAFF.

The gene calls are TRBV28 and TRBJ1-1; tentatively, D is TRBD1 (5 bases). V was pared by 2 bases and J by 1 base, with 8 bases between. This CDR3 is 14 amino acids long. CDR1 and CDR2 (germline): MDHEN, SYDVKM. The CDR3, as DNA: TGTGCCAGCAGTTTAGGACACCCGAACACTGAAGCTTTCTTT. This sequence encodes CASSLGHPNTEAFF.

This clone showed up just once. The chain couples TRBV2 to TRBJ1-2; D remains unclear. V was trimmed by 0 bases and J by 11 bases, leaving 7 bases between them. Germline CDR1 reads SNHLY; CDR2 reads FYNNEI. This CDR3 has 11 amino acids. The CDR3 nucleotides read TGTGCCAGCAGTGAAGCGGTGTCTTACACCTTC. The encoded protein is CASSEAVSYTF.

The rearrangement joins TRBV10-3 to TRBJ1-5, with a weak D call TRBD1 (5 bases). Deletions cut 0 bases from V and 7 bases from J, with 13 bases between. This CDR3 is built from 15 residues. Germline CDR1 and CDR2: ENHRY and SYGVKD. CDR3 nucleotide sequence: TGTGCCATCAGTGAGTCAGGTGGGGCTGGGCAGCCCCAGCATTTT. This codes for CAISESGGAGQPQHF.

The chain carries TRBV15 and TRBJ1-5; possible D gene TRBD1, 6 bases. Germline CDR1 reads LNHNV; CDR2 reads YYDKDF (reference sequence). The CDR3 covers 15 residues. V lost 0 bases, J lost 7 bases, and 13 bases lay in between. CDR3 nucleotide sequence: TGTGCCACCAGCAGAGATGGCAGGGGAGGCCAGCCCCAGCATTTT. This translates into CATSRDGRGGQPQHF.

This clone was found once. The chain recombines TRBV4-2 with TRBJ1-5, with 8 bases that match TRBD1. Trimming at V came to 4 bases and at J to 5 bases, leaving 4 bases not matched to a gene. Germline assignment: CDR1 LGHNA and CDR2 YNFKEQ. The CDR3 contains 14 residues. CDR3 sequence: CASSPTGDDQPQHF. CDR3 sequence (DNA): TGTGCCAGCAGCCCGACAGGGGATGATCAGCCCCAGCATTTT.

This clone was found a few times. The gene calls are TRBV5-1 and TRBJ2-7; 7 bases agree with TRBD1. The CDR3 spans 13 residues. Germline CDR1 reads SGHRS; CDR2 reads YFSETQ. J gave up 3 bases and V 7 bases, and 7 bases lay outside the gene matches. CDR3 in amino acids: CASLPGQLYEQYF. The DNA of the CDR3 is TGCGCCAGCTTGCCGGGACAGCTCTACGAGCAGTACTTC.

The chain has TRBV5-4 and TRBJ2-1; 7 nucleotides agree with TRBD2. The V and J ends lost 1 base and 2 bases, in that order; junction bases with no gene match: 3. The germline V gene encodes CDR1 SGHNT and CDR2 YYREEE (reference sequence). The CDR3 sequence is 15 residues long. The CDR3: CASSLSGVPYNEQFF. Written as DNA, the CDR3 is TGTGCCAGCAGCTTGAGCGGGGTCCCCTACAATGAGCAGTTCTTC.

The CDR3 is CSVDRGSSGNTIYF. The CDR3 DNA is TGCAGCGTTGATCGGGGTTCGTCTGGAAACACCATATATTTT. The chain has TRBV29-1 and TRBJ1-3, with unresolved D. Per germline, CDR1 SQVTM and CDR2 ANQGSEA. The CDR3 sequence is 14 residues long. V lost 3 bases and J 1 base, leaving 10 bases between the germline ends.

At least ten counts were recorded for this clone. V usage is TRBV27 and J usage is TRBJ2-6, with TRBD2 as a possible D gene (6 bases). V was trimmed by 3 bases and J by 0 bases, leaving 9 bases between them. The V gene's germline CDR1 is MNHEY and CDR2 SMNVEV (reference sequence). This CDR3 has 16 amino acids. Here the CDR3 reads CASSFRGYSGANVLTF. The CDR3 bases are TGTGCCAGCAGTTTCCGGGGGTACTCTGGGGCCAACGTCCTGACTTTC. The full variable domain, with the rest looked up from reference TRBV27 and TRBJ2-6, is EAQVTQNPRYLITVTGKKLTVTCSQNMNHEYMSWYRQDPGLGLRQIYYSMNVEVTDKGDVPEGYKVSRKEKRNFPLILESPSPNQTSLYFCASSFRGYSGANVLTFGAGSRLTVL.

The rearrangement uses TRBV27 and TRBJ2-7, with TRBD1 matching over 7 bases. Looked up from germline, CDR1 is MNHEY and CDR2 is SMNVEV (reference sequence). The CDR3 extends over 14 amino acids. After removal of 2 bases from V and 2 bases from J, the junction contained 3 bases not matched to a gene. CDR3 protein: CASSLSGTAYEQYF. In DNA, the CDR3 is TGTGCCAGCAGTTTAAGTGGGACAGCCTACGAGCAGTACTTC.

The chain links TRBV28 to TRBJ1-5; D ambiguous. This CDR3 region has 14 residues. Germline values: CDR1 MDHEN, CDR2 SYDVKM. The V and J ends lost 7 bases and 7 bases respectively, with 17 bases between them. CDR3 sequence reads: CASTAWGARQPQHF. In DNA form, the CDR3 reads TGTGCCAGCACCGCGTGGGGTGCTCGCCAGCCCCAGCATTTT.

The genes are TRBV6-1 and TRBJ2-6; 8 bases match TRBD1. Germline V gene data show CDR1 as MNHNS and CDR2 as SASEGT. The ends lost 5 bases at V and 3 bases at J; junction bases unmatched: 3. This CDR3 comprises 15 residues. CDR3 in amino acids: CASSPTGGGANVLTF. The DNA for the CDR3 is TGTGCCAGCAGTCCAACAGGGGGTGGGGCCAACGTCCTGACTTTC.

This chain connects TRBV5-1 to TRBJ1-1, with 9 nucleotides matching TRBD1. With V trimmed by 0 bases and J by 6 bases, 0 bases remained unmatched. The CDR3 extends over 13 amino acids. Germline-derived CDR1 and CDR2 are SGHRS and YFSETQ. CDR3 sequence: CASSLDRGPEAFF. In DNA, the CDR3 is TGCGCCAGCAGCTTGGACAGGGGGCCTGAAGCTTTCTTT.